This TCR beta chain was documented in a study of human T cells and chemical hapten exposure. The study's findings and limits: The donors suffered from alopecia, so their immune response may not match that of healthy people. TCRs at a frequency above 1 in 1000 stayed unchanged with DPC sensitization.

One entry per CDR3 protein results from TCRdb running MiXCR on the RACE reads. The sample has roughly 380,000 distinct CDR3 sequences, roughly 4.6% seen once. V gave up 5 bases and J gave up 5 bases, with 12 bases separating them. From germline, CDR1 is MNHEY and CDR2 SVGAGI. The CDR3 consists of 13 residues. This clonotype was counted many times. The antigen is unknown. Documented time point: pre-sensitization, week 0. Sample treatment: therapeutic diphenylcyclopropenone sensitization with weekly scalp DPC. Suited to DPC and affected by alopecia, the donors ranged from 18 to 70 years old. RNA extraction used unfractionated whole blood as the source of total RNA.

Sequences were derived from whole blood, sampled in connection with sensitization to the hapten diphenylcyclopropenone (DPC). The chain carries TRBV6-5 and TRBJ1-1; D might be TRBD1 (6 bases). The TCR originated in a woman in her 50s with alopecia areata. Some clones in this sample may be carry-over from other donors' samples. CDR3 sequence reads: CASSLGQKTEAFF. CDR3 sequence (DNA): TGTGCCAGCAGTCTAGGACAGAAAACTGAAGCTTTCTTT.